The subject of this entry is one T cell receptor (beta chain). Its antigen is unknown. In making TCR beta libraries, quantitative 5'-RACE with molecular barcodes was used. Using its own MiXCR run on the 5' RACE reads, TCRdb lists one record per CDR3 protein. This table has approximately 250,000 distinct CDR3 sequences, roughly a quarter appearing once. The data were obtained in a study of CD8 T cells in ankylosing spondylitis. V lost 2 bases and J lost 3; bases outside the gene matches: 2. This CDR3 has 14 amino acids. Germline V gene sequence: CDR1 KGHSH, CDR2 LQKENI. Points from the study as a whole: Earlier reports found some motif variants in synovial fluid and blood in reactive arthritis. Seemingly distinctive of ankylosing spondylitis blood was a TCR beta motif formed by eight highly homologous variants. Matched ankylosing spondylitis synovial fluid reportedly contained a significantly enriched population of disease-linked clones.

The clonotype comes from a male donor with ankylosing spondylitis or in good health (not recorded which). V and J are TRBV18 and TRBJ2-7; TRBD1 agrees at 9 bases. Sample: blood, either unsorted or a sorted T cell fraction (not recorded which). The CDR3 protein is CASSPGTGYYEQYF. The CDR3 region has the DNA TGTGCCAGCTCACCAGGGACAGGGTACTACGAGCAGTACTTC. Variable domain in full (rest from reference TRBV18 and TRBJ2-7): NAGVMQNPRHLVRRRGQEARLRCSPMKGHSHVYWYRQLPEEGLKFMVYLQKENIIDESGMPKERFSAEFPKEGPSILRIQQVVRGDSAAYFCASSPGTGYYEQYFGPGTRLTVT.